This T cell receptor (beta chain) comes out of a study of human T cells and chemical hapten exposure. Study summary: Patients, largely female, had alopecia areata, totalis or universalis.

Regarding this clonotype: Its antigen remains unidentified.

Study results and caveats: TCRs whose frequency exceeded 1 in 1000 remained the same following DPC sensitization.

Time point specified: pre-sensitization, week 0. Treatment noted: therapeutic diphenylcyclopropenone sensitization with weekly scalp DPC. It was from unfractionated whole blood that total RNA was extracted. Each cDNA molecule in the library carried unique molecular identifiers. Via MiXCR, TCRdb re-called the RACE reads, giving one row per CDR3 protein. The table has fewer than 140,000 distinct CDR3 sequences, less than 15% seen once; the top ten hold over 1.5%. Sample: whole blood, taken in connection with sensitization to the hapten diphenylcyclopropenone (DPC). The receptor comes from a woman aged 45-60 years with alopecia areata. Some clones in this sample may be carry-over from other donors' samples.

CDR3 amino acids: CASSQPRGGTGMGTGELFF. The CDR3, as DNA: TGCGCCAGCAGCCAACCGCGCGGGGGAACGGGTATGGGCACCGGGGAGCTGTTTTTT. J is TRBJ2-2 and V is TRBV4-1, with 7 bases lining up with TRBD2. This CDR3 has 19 residues. CDR1 is MGHRA, CDR2 YSYEKL, per germline. With 2 bases clipped from V and 4 bases from J, the junction kept 16 bases outside the gene matches.